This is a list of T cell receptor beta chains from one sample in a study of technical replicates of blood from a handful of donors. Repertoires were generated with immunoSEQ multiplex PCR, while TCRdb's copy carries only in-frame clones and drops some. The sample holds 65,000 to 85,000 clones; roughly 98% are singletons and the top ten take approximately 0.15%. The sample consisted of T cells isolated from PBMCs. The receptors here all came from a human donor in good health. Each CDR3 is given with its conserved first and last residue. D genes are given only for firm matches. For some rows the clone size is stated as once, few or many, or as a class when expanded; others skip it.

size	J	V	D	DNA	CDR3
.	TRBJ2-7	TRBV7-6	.	TGTGCCAGCAGCTTAAGTCCTCAGGACGAGCAGTACTTC	CASSLSPQDEQYF
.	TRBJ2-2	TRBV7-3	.	TGTGCCAGCAGCGGCGGGGTCCGGGGCGGGGAGCTGTTTTTT	CASSGGVRGGELFF
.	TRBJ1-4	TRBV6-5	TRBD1	TGTGCCAGCAGTTACGAGACAGGGGGAAGAAACGAAAAACTGTTTTTT	CASSYETGGRNEKLFF
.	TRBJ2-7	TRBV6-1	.	TGTGCCAGCGTTGAGTTATACGAGCAGTACTTC	CASVELYEQYF
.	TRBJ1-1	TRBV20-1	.	TGCAGTGCAGAGTTGAACACTGAAGCTTTCTTT	CSAELNTEAFF
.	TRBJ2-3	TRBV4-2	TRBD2	TGTGCCAGCAGGACCGGGACTAGCGGGAGGGGAGATACGCAGTATTTT	CASRTGTSGRGDTQYF
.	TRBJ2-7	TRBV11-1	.	TGTGCCAGCAGCCCGGGAATTGCCTACGAGCAGTACTTC	CASSPGIAYEQYF
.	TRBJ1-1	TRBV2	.	TGTGCCAGCAGCGAAGGCGGGTTAGGCACTGAAGCTTTCTTT	CASSEGGLGTEAFF
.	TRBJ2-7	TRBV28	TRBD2	TGTGCCAGCAGCTTGGATAGCGGGAGGGCTAGCGGGGTCAGTTACGAGCAGTACTTC	CASSLDSGRASGVSYEQYF
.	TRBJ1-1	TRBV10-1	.	TGCGCCAGCAGTGCACAAAGAAACACTGAAGCTTTCTTT	CASSAQRNTEAFF
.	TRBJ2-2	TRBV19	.	TGTGCCAGCCGCTTCGACAGGACCTCAAACACCGGGGAGCTGTTTTTT	CASRFDRTSNTGELFF
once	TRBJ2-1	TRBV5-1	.	TGCGCCAGCAGCGTGGCAGATAACAATGAGCAGTTCTTC	CASSVADNNEQFF
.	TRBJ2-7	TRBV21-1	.	TGTGCCAGCAGCAAAACAGGGGGATGGTCGTATGGGGGAACCTACGAGCAGTACTTC	CASSKTGGWSYGGTYEQYF
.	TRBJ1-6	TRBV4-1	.	TGCGCCAGCAGCCAAGTAGGAGGGGAACCGGGGAATTCACCCCTCCACTTT	CASSQVGGEPGNSPLHF
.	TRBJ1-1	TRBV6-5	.	TGTGCCAGCAGTTACTTTTCCCGGGGACTAAACACTGAAGCTTTCTTT	CASSYFSRGLNTEAFF
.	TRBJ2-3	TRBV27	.	TGTGCCAGCAGGGAAATGGGGGCCGGAGATACGCAGTATTTT	CASREMGAGDTQYF